This T cell receptor (beta chain) was recorded in a study of cytomegalovirus exposure and HLA in healthy donors. The study, taken as a whole, reports: In vitro confirmation showed a few CMV-associated chains to be CMV antigen specific. A link between a missense DCLRE1C variant and TCR beta V- and J-gene trimming emerged from a later analysis.

CDR1 and CDR2 (germline): SGHRS, YFSETQ. The trim removed 5 bases at V and 8 bases at J, leaving 11 bases unmatched. This CDR3 comprises 15 residues. This clone is a singleton in its sample. Its specificity is not known. Primers for the PCR totalled 60 Vbeta and 13 Jbeta. The repertoire was sequenced with immunoSEQ multiplex PCR; TCRdb's copy has only in-frame clones and lacks some. The table includes about 92,000 clones, roughly 69% detected once. This TCR was recovered from a man aged 45 to 65 in good health and CMV-seronegative. This chain joins TRBV5-1 and TRBJ1-4, with 8 bases fitting TRBD1. Sequencing was performed on PBMCs. For the CDR3, the DNA is TGCGCCAGCAGTTACGGCGGACAGGGTTTCGAAAAACTGTTTTTT. As protein: CASSYGGQGFEKLFF. Full variable domain (remainder filled in from reference TRBV5-1 and TRBJ1-4): KAGVTQTPRYLIKTRGQQVTLSCSPISGHRSVSWYQQTPGQGLQFLFEYFSETQRNKGNFPGRFSGRQFSNSRSEMNVSTLELGDSALYLCASSYGGQGFEKLFFGSGTQLSVL.